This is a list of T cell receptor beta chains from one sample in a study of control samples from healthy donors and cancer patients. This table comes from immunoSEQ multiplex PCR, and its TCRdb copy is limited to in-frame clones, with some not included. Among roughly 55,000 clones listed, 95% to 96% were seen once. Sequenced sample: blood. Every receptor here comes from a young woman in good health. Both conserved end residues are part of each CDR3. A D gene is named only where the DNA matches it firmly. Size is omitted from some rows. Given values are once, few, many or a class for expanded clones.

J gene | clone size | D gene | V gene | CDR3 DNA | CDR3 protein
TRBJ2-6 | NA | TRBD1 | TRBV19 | TGTGCCAGTAAGAGGACAGGGGGCCTGAGGGGGGCCAACGTCCTGACTTTC | CASKRTGGLRGANVLTF
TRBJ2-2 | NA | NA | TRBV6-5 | TGTGCCAGCATGATGGGGAACACCGGGGAGCTGTTTTTT | CASMMGNTGELFF
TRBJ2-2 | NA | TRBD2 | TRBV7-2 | TGTGCCAGCAGCCCGGGACTAGCTGGCACCGGGGAGCTGTTTTTT | CASSPGLAGTGELFF
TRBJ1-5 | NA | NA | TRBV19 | TGTGCCAGTACCACTTTCCAGGGCGGCAATCAGCCCCAGCATTTT | CASTTFQGGNQPQHF
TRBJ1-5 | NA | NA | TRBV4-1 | TGCGCCAGCAGCCAAGATAGGGATCAGCCCCAGCATTTT | CASSQDRDQPQHF
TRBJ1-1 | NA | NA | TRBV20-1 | TGCAGTGCTGTCAGGAAAACTGAAGCTTTCTTT | CSAVRKTEAFF
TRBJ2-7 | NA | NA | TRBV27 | TGTGCCAGCAGTTCCCGGTACGAGCAGTACTTC | CASSSRYEQYF
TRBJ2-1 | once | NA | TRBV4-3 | TGCGCCAGCAGCCAAGATGGAAGTTTAACGAGCCTCCATGAGCAGTTCTTC | CASSQDGSLTSLHEQFF
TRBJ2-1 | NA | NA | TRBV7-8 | TGTGCCAGCAGCGCCTCCTACAATGAGCAGTTCTTC | CASSASYNEQFF
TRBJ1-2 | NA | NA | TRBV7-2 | TGTGCCAGCAGCTTACAGGGAGGGGGTAACTATGGCTACACCTTC | CASSLQGGGNYGYTF
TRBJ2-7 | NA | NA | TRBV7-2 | TGTGCCAGCAGCTTAGAATTGAGTCAGGCAGAGCAGTACTTC | CASSLELSQAEQYF